Each of the 17 T cell receptor beta chains below was sequenced from the same sample in a study of tumor-infiltrating lymphocytes in primary liver carcinoma. Production of TCR beta cDNA used 500 ng total RNA together with a constant-region primer. A slightly modified ARM-PCR protocol with three nested multiplex PCR rounds produced these TCR beta libraries. Running around 9 cycles apiece, the first two PCR rounds relied on TRBV1-TRBV30 forward primers together with a C-beta reverse primer. TCRdb itself ran the multiplex PCR reads through MiXCR, one entry per CDR3 protein. The data hold fewer than 400,000 distinct CDR3 sequences, with 58% observed a single time. Unsorted whole blood served as the source of blood RNA, and germline DNA was extracted as well. The source material was peripheral blood. The origin of the receptors is a woman aged 30 to 39 with primary liver carcinoma and hepatitis B virus infection.

The CDR3 here is CASSLVGVGNGQYF. The DNA of the CDR3 is TGTGCCAGCAGCTTAGTGGGGGTGGGGAACGGGCAGTACTTC. The chain uses TRBV11-2 and TRBJ2-7; D tentatively fits TRBD1 or TRBD2 (5 bases each). The CDR3 is 14 amino acids. Per germline, CDR1 SGHAT and CDR2 FQNNGV. Trimming shortened V by 1 base and J by 9 bases, and 16 bases separated the two germline ends.

This chain connects TRBV6-5 to TRBJ2-2; D gene unclear. The germline V gene has CDR1 MNHEY and CDR2 SVGAGI. The CDR3 loop spans 15 amino acids. Trimming took off 4 bases at V and 0 bases at J, with 9 bases between the two ends. The CDR3 protein is CASSSSHSNTGELFF. Here the CDR3 DNA reads TGTGCCAGCAGTTCCTCGCATTCGAACACCGGGGAGCTGTTTTTT.

As for this clonotype: Being one base from a much bigger clone, this may be a read error. The rearrangement joins TRBV4-1 to TRBJ1-2; D is possibly TRBD1 (6 bases). The CDR3 has 17 amino acids. The germline V gene has CDR1 MGHRA and CDR2 YSYEKL. CDR3 nucleotide sequence: TGCGCCAGCAGCCAAATTTTAGGGGGGCAGGGTTACTATGGCTACAGCTTC. As protein: CASSQILGGQGYYGYSF.

Concerning this clonotype itself: The junction departs from the called germline gene at one end, perhaps through a read error. The J gene is TRBJ2-7, the V gene TRBV6-5, with no clear D. There are 13 residues in the CDR3. Germline CDR1 and CDR2: MNHEY and SVGAGI. The CDR3 DNA reads TGTGTCAGCAGTTCCCCGATGAACCCGAAGCAGTACTTC. It encodes CVSSSPMNPKQYF.

A remark on this clonotype: One end of the junction varies from germline; a read error may be responsible. The CDR3: CASSEGLKLYLADTQYF. The DNA for the CDR3 is TGTGCCAGCAGTGAGGGACTCAAACTCTATCTCGCAGATACGCAATATTTT. The V gene is TRBV11-2, the J gene TRBJ2-3, with D maybe TRBD2 (6 bases). The CDR3 runs to 17 residues. The germline CDR1 and CDR2 sequences are SGHAT and FQNNGV.

This clonotype was counted ten times or more. This sequence joins TRBV6-5 and TRBJ2-7; 9 bases are shared with TRBD2. CDR3 size: 16 residues. Per germline, CDR1 MNHEY and CDR2 SVGAGI. V dropped 0 bases and J dropped 4; count of bases not matched to a gene: 7. The CDR3 loop is CASSYSPAGGTYEQYF. CDR3 nucleotide sequence: TGTGCCAGCAGTTACTCCCCAGCGGGAGGCACTTACGAGCAGTACTTC.

A note on this clonotype: An end of the junction differs from the germline gene, which may be a read error. The V call is TRBV12-3 or TRBV12-4, the J call TRBJ1-4, with D unclear. CDR3 length equals 14 residues. Here the CDR3 DNA reads TGTGCCAACAGTTTGCGGCCAACTAATGAAAAACTGTTTTTT. Translating it yields CANSLRPTNEKLFF.

The CDR3: CASSDMREPGVIQYF. CDR3 nucleotide sequence: TGTGCCAGCAGTGACATGCGGGAGCCAGGGGTGATCCAGTACTTC. V is TRBV6-6 and J is TRBJ2-5, with TRBD2 as a possible D gene (7 bases). Trimming took 5 bases from V and 10 from J, leaving 23 bases between them. Germline CDR1 MNHNY, CDR2 SVGAGI (reference sequence). The CDR3 extends over 15 amino acids.

As to this clonotype: The germline gene is not matched at one end of the junction; a read error may be the cause. The chain couples TRBV11-2 to TRBJ2-7; tentatively, D is TRBD1 (6 bases). The CDR3 consists of 16 residues. Germline CDR1 reads SGHAT; CDR2 reads FQNNGV. In DNA form, the CDR3 reads TGTACCAGCAGCCAGGGGACGTTCACGAGCACCCACGAGCAGTACTTC. Protein product: CTSSQGTFTSTHEQYF.

The chain links TRBV29-1 to TRBJ1-2; D is perhaps TRBD1 (5 bases). Trimming left V 7 bases short and J 4 bases short, with 13 bases between. Germline V gene sequence: CDR1 SQVTM, CDR2 ANQGSEA. The CDR3 covers 12 residues. Written as DNA, the CDR3 is TGCAGCGCAGAAGACAGTAGCTATGGCTACACCTTC. It specifies CSAEDSSYGYTF.

This clonotype was recorded a few times. The gene calls are TRBV6-6 and TRBJ2-3; 9 bases agree with TRBD2. CDR1 is MNHNY and CDR2 is SVGAGI in the germline V gene (reference sequence). The CDR3 extends over 14 amino acids. V lost 8 bases, J lost 4 bases, and 7 bases stayed unmatched. The DNA of the CDR3 is TGTGCCAGCTCGGGTAGCGGGAGTTCAGATACGCAGTATTTT. Protein: CASSGSGSSDTQYF.

In this sample, this clonotype turned up a few times. J is TRBJ2-7 and V is TRBV7-8; possible D gene TRBD1, 6 bases. The CDR3 is made up of 16 amino acids. Germline assignment: CDR1 SGHVS and CDR2 FQNEAQ. Trimming took off 5 bases at V and 6 bases at J, with 23 bases between the two ends. The CDR3 spells CASSDETGSSTLEQYF. The CDR3 DNA sequence: TGTGCCAGCAGCGACGAGACAGGTTCATCTACTCTCGAGCAGTACTTC.

At least ten counts were recorded for this clonotype. The gene calls are TRBV11-2 and TRBJ2-2; D might be TRBD1 or TRBD2, each matching 5 bases. The ends were cut back, 6 bases at V and 5 bases at J, with 25 bases in the middle. The germline V gene encodes CDR1 SGHAT and CDR2 FQNNGV. The CDR3 length is 18 residues. CDR3 in amino acids: CASSQPLGAGGGTGELFF. The CDR3 DNA reads as TGTGCCAGCAGTCAACCACTAGGGGCGGGTGGAGGAACCGGGGAGCTGTTTTTT.

This clonotype was detected many times. This chain uses TRBV29-1 with TRBJ2-3; D is unclear. The CDR3 contains 13 residues. Germline values: CDR1 SQVTM, CDR2 ANQGSEA. Trimming stripped 4 bases from V and 4 bases from J, with 12 bases between. The CDR3 region has the DNA TGCAGCGTTGTCGGCGCGACCCCAGATACGCAGTATTTT. Translating it yields CSVVGATPDTQYF.

A word on this clonotype: A read error may explain this, as a much larger clone is one base away. This sequence joins TRBV29-1 and TRBJ2-1; D may be TRBD1 or TRBD2 (5 bases each). This CDR3 has 12 residues. Trimming stripped 6 bases from V and 7 bases from J, with 13 bases between. Germline V gene sequence: CDR1 SQVTM, CDR2 ANQGSEA. CDR3 residues: CSVHGGWNEQFF. DNA for the CDR3: TGCAGCGTGCATGGGGGATGGAATGAGCAGTTCTTC.

In the case of this clonotype: No conserved phenylalanine or tryptophan ends this CDR3, so it is likely a read error. The chain carries TRBV12-3 or TRBV12-4 and TRBJ1-4, with D unclear. CDR3 size: 13 residues. Trimming left V 6 bases short and J 8 bases short, with 13 bases between. CDR3 residues: CASRFQSREKLFS. DNA of the CDR3: TGTGCCAGCAGGTTTCAATCGAGAGAAAAACTGTTTTCT.

With regard to this clonotype: This could be a read error, since a much larger clone is one nucleotide away. The V gene is TRBV12-3 or TRBV12-4, the J gene TRBJ1-2; D unclear. The length of the CDR3 is 13 residues. V gave up 8 bases and J gave up 4 bases, with 14 bases separating them. The CDR3 DNA reads TGTGCCAGCGGAGCGAAAGTGGGCTATGGCTACACCTTC. Protein sequence: CASGAKVGYGYTF.